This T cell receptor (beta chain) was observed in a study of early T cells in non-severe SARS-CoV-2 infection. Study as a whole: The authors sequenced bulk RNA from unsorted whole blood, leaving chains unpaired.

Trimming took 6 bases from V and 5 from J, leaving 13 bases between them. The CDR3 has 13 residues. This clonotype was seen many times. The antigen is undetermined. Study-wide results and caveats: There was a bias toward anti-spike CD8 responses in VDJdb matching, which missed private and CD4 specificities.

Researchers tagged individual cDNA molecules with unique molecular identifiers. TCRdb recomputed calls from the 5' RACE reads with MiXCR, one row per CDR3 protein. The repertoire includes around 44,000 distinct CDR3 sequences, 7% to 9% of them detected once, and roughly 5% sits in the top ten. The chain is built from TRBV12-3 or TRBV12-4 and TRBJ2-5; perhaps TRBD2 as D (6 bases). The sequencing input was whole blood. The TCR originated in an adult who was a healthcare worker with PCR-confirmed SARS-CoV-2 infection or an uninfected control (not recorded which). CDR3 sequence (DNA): TGTGCCAGCAGGGAACTAGCCTCCGAGACCCAGTACTTC. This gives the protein CASRELASETQYF.